The rows below give T cell receptor beta chains drawn from one sample of a study of neurological immune-mediated disorders. A single record per CDR3 protein comes from TCRdb applying MiXCR to the 5' RACE reads. The sample lists under 50,000 distinct CDR3 sequences, roughly 10% occurring once. Sequencing used CD4+ T cells from blood. The receptors originated from a woman in her twenties or thirties with HTLV-1-associated myelopathy (HAM/TSP). CDR3s include the opening cysteine and the closing phenylalanine or tryptophan. A D gene is named only where the DNA matches it firmly. Clone sizes are shown as once, few, many, or a class for an expanded clone.

CDR3 length	V gene	D gene	clone size	J gene	CDR3 protein	CDR3 DNA
14	TRBV18	TRBD2	many	TRBJ2-7	CASSRTSGRDEQYF	TGTGCCAGCTCCCGTACTAGCGGGAGGGACGAGCAGTACTTC
13	TRBV7-2	NA	many	TRBJ1-4	CASSLGVDEKLFF	TGTGCCAGCAGCCTCGGAGTGGATGAAAAACTGTTTTTT
15	TRBV5-1	NA	many	TRBJ2-3	CASSTLGQIGDTQYF	TGCGCCAGCAGCACCCTTGGACAGATAGGGGATACGCAGTATTTT
11	TRBV10-2	NA	many	TRBJ2-7	CASKLQAEQYF	TGCGCCAGCAAACTTCAGGCCGAGCAGTACTTC
14	TRBV5-1	NA	many	TRBJ1-3	CASSLGGSGNTIYF	TGCGCCAGCAGCTTGGGGGGGTCTGGAAACACCATATATTTT
13	TRBV5-1	TRBD1	many	TRBJ1-2	CASSQGANYGYTF	TGCGCCAGCAGCCAGGGGGCTAACTATGGCTACACCTTC
14	TRBV3-1	NA	many	TRBJ1-1	CASSQVWGGSEAFF	TGTGCCAGCAGCCAAGTTTGGGGAGGGAGTGAAGCTTTCTTT
13	TRBV5-5	NA	many	TRBJ1-2	CASPDSNAYGYTF	TGTGCCAGCCCTGACAGCAACGCCTATGGCTACACCTTC
12	TRBV18	TRBD1	many	TRBJ1-1	CASSQDRAEAFF	TGTGCCAGCTCACAGGACAGGGCTGAAGCTTTCTTT
17	TRBV6-2/TRBV6-3	TRBD2	many	TRBJ2-6	CASLSGTSGRGANVLTF	TGTGCCAGCCTCTCCGGGACTAGCGGGAGGGGGGCCAACGTCCTGACTTTC
15	TRBV5-1	TRBD2	many	TRBJ2-2	CASSGSSGSTGELFF	TGCGCCAGCAGCGGTTCTAGCGGGTCGACAGGGGAGCTGTTTTTT
11	TRBV10-3	NA	medium-sized	TRBJ1-1	CAISGGTEAFF	TGTGCCATCTCGGGAGGCACTGAAGCTTTCTTT
14	TRBV5-1	TRBD2	many	TRBJ2-3	CASSYSGGADTQYF	TGCGCCAGCAGTTATAGCGGGGGGGCAGATACGCAGTATTTT
15	TRBV6-5	NA	many	TRBJ1-6	CASTTGSKYNSPLHF	TGTGCCAGCACAACAGGGAGCAAATATAATTCACCCCTCCACTTT
15	TRBV5-6	TRBD2	few	TRBJ2-7	CASSTPIRGVDEQYF	TGTGCCAGCAGCACACCGATCCGGGGGGTCGACGAGCAGTACTTC